Below, one T cell receptor beta chain is given with its context. The record originates from a study of blood T cell repertoires in COVID-19. Whole-study context: Acute and convalescent COVID-19 specimens originated in the United States, Italy and Spain.

The method was immunoSEQ multiplex PCR; TCRdb's version includes in-frame clones alone and lacks a portion of them. The profile shows 35,000 to 50,000 clones, 80% to 90% of them singletons. Germline lookup yields CDR1 LGHNA and CDR2 YSLEER. This CDR3 region has 18 residues. After removal of 0 bases from V and 0 bases from J, the junction contained 10 bases not matched to a gene. The sequence was collected from a man in his sixties or seventies with active COVID-19. The sequenced material came from peripheral blood. The chain joins TRBV4-3 to TRBJ1-2; 7 bases fit TRBD1. CDR3 sequence reads: CASSQDGATGTANYGYTF. Here the CDR3 DNA reads TGCGCCAGCAGCCAAGACGGAGCCACCGGGACAGCTAACTATGGCTACACCTTC.